One TCR beta chain is described in this entry. Its antigen is unidentified. The CDR3 goes on 3 residues after the read ends, and that part is filled in from the germline J gene. This sample is drawn from a study of T cells in women clearing cervical HPV infection. Study details: Case blood was drawn a median roughly 160 days after lesion detection. Broader study findings: Cases and controls were distinguished at AUC over 0.75 by richness and V genes.

Per germline, CDR1 GTSNPN and CDR2 SVGIG (reference sequence). The CDR3 loop spans 13 amino acids. With 4 bases removed from V and 3 bases from J, the gap between germline ends came to 12 bases. TCR beta CDR3 amplified by multiplex PCR from roughly 1,300 ng genomic DNA. Using immunoSEQ multiplex PCR, the repertoire was profiled, and TCRdb retains in-frame clones only, with some absent. The table counts 30,000 or so clones; around 3.2% lies in the top ten. The clonotype comes from a woman aged 18 to 75 with a cervical HPV16 infection that either progressed to CIN3+ or cleared (not recorded which). The rearrangement uses TRBV30 and TRBJ1-1; weak D call: TRBD1 (5 bases). The source material was blood buffy coat. Partial CDR3 DNA: TGTGCCTGGATCTCGGGGGGATACACTGAA. Its translation: CAWISGGYTE. The CDR3 in its entirety is CAWISGGYTEAFF.